This T cell receptor beta chain was found in a study of preoperative IRX-2 immunotherapy in early breast cancer. Sequencing used immunoSEQ multiplex PCR; TCRdb keeps in-frame clones, though not all of them. The sample has about 98,000 clones; 86% are singletons. The treatment here: preoperative locoregional IRX-2 cytokine immunotherapy. This phase Ib study tested locoregional IRX-2 cytokine immunotherapy given before surgery. Sequenced here: tumor tissue, sampled after IRX-2 immunotherapy. The origin of this receptor is a human donor with breast cancer.

The chain's CDR3 is CASSYDVRGTQYF. The CDR3 DNA reads TGTGCCAGCAGTTACGACGTCCGGGGGACCCAGTACTTC. The gene calls are TRBV6-8 and TRBJ2-5; the D gene is possibly TRBD2 (5 bases). The CDR3 runs 13 residues. Germline V gene sequence: CDR1 MNHGY, CDR2 SAAAGT. Deletions cut 2 bases from V and 7 bases from J, with 11 bases between.